One and the same sample provided the 29 T cell receptor beta chains below, sequenced in a study of T cell responses to AZD1222 COVID-19 vaccine. Sequencing used immunoSEQ multiplex PCR; TCRdb keeps in-frame clones, though not all of them. Among more than 85,000 clones listed, around nine tenths were seen once. The source was peripheral blood, collected on day 0 of AZD1222 vaccination. These receptor sequences come from an adult in good health.

The chain carries TRBV6-5 and TRBJ1-3; D perhaps matches TRBD1 (5 bases). This CDR3 comprises 15 residues. The germline V gene has CDR1 MNHEY and CDR2 SVGAGI. V lost 6 bases, J lost 1 base, and 13 bases lay in between. The DNA of the CDR3 is TGTGCCAGCAGCCAGGCAGGGTATTCTGGAAACACCATATATTTT. This encodes CASSQAGYSGNTIYF.

The chain joins TRBV5-5 to TRBJ2-1; tentatively, D is TRBD1 (5 bases). Trimming stripped 3 bases from V and 4 bases from J, with 14 bases between. The germline V gene encodes CDR1 SGHKS and CDR2 YYEKEE (reference sequence). The CDR3 length is 15 residues. CDR3 nucleotides: TGTGCCAGCAGCTCCCTCAAGGGGCCATACAATGAGCAGTTCTTC. Its translation is CASSSLKGPYNEQFF. Based on the CDR3 plus reference TRBV5-5 and TRBJ2-1, the full variable domain is DAGVTQSPTHLIKTRGQQVTLRCSPISGHKSVSWYQQVLGQGPQFIFQYYEKEERGRGNFPDRFSARQFPNYSSELNVNALLLGDSALYLCASSSLKGPYNEQFFGPGTRLTVL.

The gene calls are TRBV30 and TRBJ1-2; no reliable D call. The CDR3 contains 13 residues. Germline V CDR1 and CDR2: GTSNPN, SVGIG (reference sequence). Trimming cost V 3 bases and J 5 bases, with 13 bases left between them. Here the CDR3 reads CAWSQAEYYGYTF. CDR3 DNA: TGTGCCTGGAGCCAGGCTGAATATTATGGCTACACCTTC.

The chain recombines TRBV29-1 with TRBJ2-1, with D tentatively TRBD1 or TRBD2 (5 bases each). The germline V and J ends were trimmed by 4 bases and 6 bases, with 13 bases remaining between them. Per germline, CDR1 SQVTM and CDR2 ANQGSEA. This CDR3 spans 13 amino acids. The CDR3 sequence is CSVGGAGSNEQFF. The CDR3 DNA reads TGCAGCGTTGGAGGGGCAGGATCCAATGAGCAGTTCTTC.

This clone turned up a few times. This chain uses TRBV12-2 with TRBJ2-7; TRBD1 is taken as the D call from the table, unchecked against the DNA. TRBV12-2 is a known pseudogene. This CDR3 region has 20 residues. In nucleotides, the CDR3 is TGTGCAAGTCGCTTAGCGGGAAGGGACAGGGAGCCCCACTTCTCCTACGAGCAGTACTTC. This codes for CASRLAGRDREPHFSYEQYF.

The rearrangement links TRBV21-1 to TRBJ2-7; the D call of TRBD1 is as the table states it, not checked on the DNA. TRBV21-1 is a pseudogene. This CDR3 has 16 residues. This chain's CDR3 is CASSKGGTGLTYEQYF. As DNA, the CDR3 is TGTGCCAGCAGCAAGGGGGGGACAGGGCTTACCTACGAGCAGTACTTC.

This clone was counted once. V is TRBV5-6 and J is TRBJ2-7; TRBD2 is a possible D gene (5 bases). Germline V gene lookup returns CDR1 SGHDT and CDR2 YYEEEE. The length of the CDR3 is 12 residues. V lost 2 bases to trimming and J lost 9 bases, with 12 bases between them. DNA of the CDR3: TGTGCCAGCAGCTTTGGACCGGGAATGCAGTACTTC. Its protein product is CASSFGPGMQYF.

The rearrangement joins TRBV5-1 to TRBJ1-1; 9 nucleotides line up with TRBD1. CDR1 and CDR2 from the germline V gene are SGHRS and YFSETQ. Losses at the gene ends were 2 bases for V and 6 bases for J; bases not matched to a gene: 5. This CDR3 is 14 amino acids long. CDR3 nucleotides: TGCGCCAGCAGCTTACATGGGACAGGGCCTGAAGCTTTCTTT. Protein product: CASSLHGTGPEAFF.

The rearrangement links TRBV21-1 to TRBJ1-5; TRBD1, the table's D call, was not compared with the DNA. TRBV21-1 is described as a pseudogene. The CDR3 sequence is 15 residues long. CDR3 region: CASSSGRGVNQPQHF. DNA for the CDR3: TGTGCCAGCAGCTCAGGCAGGGGCGTAAATCAGCCCCAGCATTTT.

The chain is built from TRBV7-9 and TRBJ2-1, with 11 bases matching TRBD2. With 8 bases clipped from V and 0 bases from J, the junction kept 12 bases outside the gene matches. Germline V gives CDR1 SEHNR, CDR2 FQNEAQ (reference sequence). The CDR3 runs 18 residues. Here the CDR3 DNA reads TGTGCCAGCGTGGGGCTAGCGGGGGGCGCTGGCTCCTACAATGAGCAGTTCTTC. Translating it yields CASVGLAGGAGSYNEQFF.

The chain joins TRBV9 to TRBJ2-3; TRBD2 matches at 10 bases. The germline V gene encodes CDR1 SGDLS and CDR2 YYNGEE. Trimming cost V 0 bases and J 4 bases; bases outside gene matches: 8. The CDR3 totals 17 residues. CDR3 coding DNA: TGTGCCAGCAGCGTAGGGACTAGCGGCACTCGGGCAGATACGCAGTATTTT. Encoded protein: CASSVGTSGTRADTQYF.

This chain connects TRBV19 to TRBJ1-2, with D unclear. Germline-derived CDR1 and CDR2 are LNHDA and SQIVND (reference sequence). Trimming took off 3 bases at V and 2 bases at J, with 10 bases between the two ends. CDR3 length: 14 residues. The CDR3 loop reads CASSISDNNYGYTF. In DNA form, the CDR3 reads TGTGCCAGTAGTATTTCAGACAACAACTATGGCTACACCTTC.

V and J are TRBV19 and TRBJ2-2, with D tentatively TRBD1 (6 bases). V gave up 4 bases and J gave up 2 bases, with 8 bases separating them. The CDR3 extends over 14 amino acids. Germline assignment: CDR1 LNHDA and CDR2 SQIVND (reference sequence). The CDR3 loop is CASSRTENTGELFF. The CDR3 bases are TGTGCCAGTAGTAGGACAGAAAACACCGGGGAGCTGTTTTTT.

The rearrangement links TRBV11-2 to TRBJ1-4, with D unresolved. The V end lost 1 base, the J end lost 8 bases, and 8 bases lay between the germline ends. Germline V gene data show CDR1 as SGHAT and CDR2 as FQNNGV. This CDR3 comprises 13 residues. The DNA for the CDR3 is TGTGCCAGCAGCTTAGGCTCAAGGGAAAAACTGTTTTTT. The encoded protein is CASSLGSREKLFF. Full variable domain (outside the CDR3, taken from reference TRBV11-2 and TRBJ1-4): EAGVAQSPRYKIIEKRQSVAFWCNPISGHATLYWYQQILGQGPKLLIQFQNNGVVDDSQLPKDRFSAERLKGVDSTLKIQPAKLEDSAVYLCASSLGSREKLFFGSGTQLSVL.

This sequence joins TRBV7-2 and TRBJ1-2, with unresolved D. V was cut by 2 bases and J by 5 bases, with 9 bases left in between. The CDR3 is 13 residues long. Per the germline V gene, CDR1 is SGHTA and CDR2 is FQGNSA. The CDR3 protein is CASSLLSGYGYTF. In DNA, the CDR3 is TGTGCCAGCAGCTTATTAAGTGGTTATGGCTACACCTTC.

J is TRBJ2-7 and V is TRBV6-2 or TRBV6-3; TRBD1 agrees at 10 bases. Germline V lookup: CDR1 MNHEY, CDR2 SVGEGT. V trimming: 7 bases; J trimming: 2 bases; junction bases outside the gene matches: 8. The CDR3 has 15 residues. The chain's CDR3 is CASTPGTGVPYEQYF. The CDR3 DNA is TGTGCCAGCACCCCCGGGACAGGGGTCCCCTACGAGCAGTACTTC.

The J gene is TRBJ2-7, the V gene TRBV6-2 or TRBV6-3; D is undetermined. CDR3 length: 13 residues. Germline CDR1 MNHEY, CDR2 SVGEGT. The V end was cut by 6 bases, the J end by 3 bases, with 12 bases between. The CDR3 spells CASSSDGLYEQYF. The DNA of the CDR3 is TGTGCCAGCAGCTCCGACGGTCTCTACGAGCAGTACTTC.

V gene TRBV7-8 combines with J gene TRBJ2-1; 10 nucleotides match TRBD2. CDR3 size: 18 residues. Germline-derived CDR1 and CDR2 are SGHVS and FQNEAQ. V was clipped by 5 bases and J by 2 bases; unmatched bases: 12. DNA for the CDR3: TGTGCCAGCAGCCCGGGCAAGACTAGCGGGTTTACCTACAATGAGCAGTTCTTC. Protein: CASSPGKTSGFTYNEQFF.

The V gene is TRBV5-1, the J gene TRBJ2-2; a weak D match, TRBD1 (5 bases). The germline gives CDR1 SGHRS, CDR2 YFSETQ. The CDR3 contains 14 residues. V lost 3 bases and J 7 bases, leaving 13 bases between the germline ends. The chain's CDR3 is CASSSGSPGGELFF. CDR3 DNA: TGCGCCAGCAGCTCAGGGTCTCCTGGCGGGGAGCTGTTTTTT.

V and J are TRBV27 and TRBJ1-2; no definite D call. This CDR3 is 15 amino acids long. The V end was cut by 3 bases, the J end by 0 bases, with 11 bases between. Germline assignment: CDR1 MNHEY and CDR2 SMNVEV (reference sequence). The chain's CDR3 is CASSFRAVANYGYTF. Written as DNA, the CDR3 is TGTGCCAGCAGTTTCCGGGCGGTAGCTAACTATGGCTACACCTTC.

The rearrangement uses TRBV5-6 and TRBJ2-7, with a weak D call TRBD2 (5 bases). Trimming took 0 bases from V and 4 from J, leaving 8 bases between them. Looked up from germline, CDR1 is SGHDT and CDR2 is YYEEEE. CDR3 length equals 13 residues. CDR3 DNA: TGTGCCAGCAGCTTGGGAGGGCCATACGAGCAGTACTTC. This codes for CASSLGGPYEQYF. Variable domain in full (rest from reference TRBV5-6 and TRBJ2-7): DAGVTQSPTHLIKTRGQQVTLRCSPKSGHDTVSWYQQALGQGPQFIFQYYEEEERQRGNFPDRFSGHQFPNYSSELNVNALLLGDSALYLCASSLGGPYEQYFGPGTRLTVT.

For the CDR3, the DNA is TGTGCCAGCAAATGGACCTCTCCAAGCACAGATACGCAGTATTTT. This sequence encodes CASKWTSPSTDTQYF. This rearrangement joins TRBV2 to TRBJ2-3; D not resolved. Germline CDR1 SNHLY, CDR2 FYNNEI. Trimming cost V 7 bases and J 0 bases, with 14 bases left between them. The CDR3 totals 15 residues.

This chain joins TRBV6-5 and TRBJ2-5, with D perhaps assigned TRBD1 or TRBD2 (5 bases each). With 7 bases removed from V and 7 bases from J, the gap between germline ends came to 13 bases. Germline-derived CDR1 and CDR2 are MNHEY and SVGAGI. The CDR3 spans 12 residues. The CDR3 DNA reads TGTGCCAGCAAGGGACCCGGTAGGACCCAGTACTTC. Its protein is CASKGPGRTQYF.

V gene TRBV5-1 combines with J gene TRBJ1-4; TRBD1 matches 9 bases. Germline loops: CDR1 SGHRS, CDR2 YFSETQ. This CDR3 spans 17 amino acids. J was trimmed by 3 bases and V by 4 bases; bases with no gene match: 10. CDR3 sequence (DNA): TGCGCCAGCAGCCGACTTCTGACAGGGGGGGCTAATGAAAAACTGTTTTTT. This sequence encodes CASSRLLTGGANEKLFF.

This rearrangement joins TRBV5-4 to TRBJ1-1; unclear D gene. The CDR3 runs 12 residues. V gave up 4 bases and J gave up 10 bases, with 14 bases separating them. Germline V CDR1 and CDR2: SGHNT, YYREEE (reference sequence). The CDR3 sequence: CASSMSGAIAFF. The CDR3 nucleotides read TGTGCCAGCAGCATGTCCGGAGCGATAGCTTTCTTT.

This CDR3 reads CASSIARTGSYNEQFF. For the CDR3, the DNA is TGTGCCAGTAGTATAGCGAGGACAGGGTCCTACAATGAGCAGTTCTTC. This chain connects TRBV19 to TRBJ2-1; TRBD1 aligns across 8 bases. The CDR3 runs to 16 residues. CDR1 and CDR2 from the germline V gene are LNHDA and SQIVND (reference sequence). Germline trimming cut 1 base from V and 1 base from J; bases unmatched to any gene: 3.

The V call is TRBV6-5, the J call TRBJ1-5, with TRBD1 identical over 7 bases. CDR3 size: 15 residues. The germline gives CDR1 MNHEY, CDR2 SVGAGI. Germline trimming cut 5 bases from V and 2 bases from J; bases unmatched to any gene: 6. DNA of the CDR3: TGTGCCAGCAGTAAAACAGGGGATCGCAATCAGCCCCAGCATTTT. Translating it yields CASSKTGDRNQPQHF.

V is TRBV5-1 and J is TRBJ2-2, with 10 nucleotides matching TRBD1. Germline values: CDR1 SGHRS, CDR2 YFSETQ. This CDR3 contains 16 residues. V was pared by 1 base and J by 4 bases, with 4 bases of the junction left unmatched. The CDR3 here is CASSLRDRGLTGELFF. DNA for the CDR3: TGCGCCAGCAGCTTGAGGGACAGGGGCCTCACCGGGGAGCTGTTTTTT. The full variable domain, its missing parts supplied by reference TRBV5-1 and TRBJ2-2, is KAGVTQTPRYLIKTRGQQVTLSCSPISGHRSVSWYQQTPGQGLQFLFEYFSETQRNKGNFPGRFSGRQFSNSRSEMNVSTLELGDSALYLCASSLRDRGLTGELFFGEGSRLTVL.

V gene TRBV3-1 (or the pseudogene TRBV3-2) combines with J gene TRBJ1-1; D is uncertain. From germline, CDR1 is LGHDT and CDR2 YNNKEL (reference sequence). The CDR3 extends over 15 amino acids. V was clipped by 4 bases and J by 0 bases, with 12 bases between them. For the CDR3, the DNA is TGTGCCAGCAGCCCGGTAGGGCCCATGAACACTGAAGCTTTCTTT. It translates to CASSPVGPMNTEAFF.